Following are 32 T cell receptor beta chains from one sample sequenced in a study of blood T cell repertoires in COVID-19. Profiled with immunoSEQ multiplex PCR; TCRdb holds only in-frame clones, not every one. The data show fewer than 350,000 clones, around 84% seen once. Sequencing input: PBMCs or T cells enriched from blood (not recorded which). All receptors come from a woman between 45 and 65 years old who had recovered from COVID-19.

The chain combines TRBV29-1 with TRBJ1-1, with D perhaps matching TRBD1 (5 bases). The CDR3 covers 11 residues. The V gene's germline CDR1 is SQVTM and CDR2 ANQGSEA. V shed 7 bases and J shed 1 base, with 7 bases lying between them. CDR3 DNA sequence: TGCAGCGCCGGACAGAACACTGAAGCTTTCTTT. It translates to CSAGQNTEAFF.

The chain uses TRBV2 and TRBJ1-6, with D maybe TRBD1 (6 bases). V was shortened by 6 bases and J by 10 bases, with 16 bases between the two germline ends. The CDR3 has 14 amino acids. Germline V gene lookup returns CDR1 SNHLY and CDR2 FYNNEI. The CDR3 loop reads CASSPTTGNSPLHF. Written as DNA, the CDR3 is TGTGCCAGCAGCCCTACCACAGGGAACTCACCCCTCCACTTT.

The gene calls are TRBV10-3 and TRBJ1-3; possible D gene TRBD1, 5 bases. CDR3 length: 14 residues. The germline gives CDR1 ENHRY, CDR2 SYGVKD. Trimming took off 4 bases at V and 0 bases at J, with 7 bases between the two ends. This CDR3 reads CAISGQFSGNTIYF. The CDR3 DNA reads as TGTGCCATCAGTGGACAGTTCTCTGGAAACACCATATATTTT.

The chain links TRBV7-8 to TRBJ1-2; weak D call: TRBD1 (5 bases). Germline V lookup: CDR1 SGHVS, CDR2 FQNEAQ. V was shortened by 2 bases and J by 4 bases, with 17 bases between the two germline ends. The CDR3 consists of 16 residues. The CDR3 sequence: CASSLSQDNRFYGYTF. The DNA for the CDR3 is TGTGCCAGCAGCTTATCTCAGGACAATAGATTCTATGGCTACACCTTC.

The chain has TRBV4-2 and TRBJ2-5, with 7 positions matching TRBD1. The DNA end is more similar to TRBJ2-7, so the J call may be wrong. CDR1 is LGHNA and CDR2 is YNFKEQ in the germline V gene. This CDR3 is 16 amino acids long. The CDR3 DNA is TGTGCCAGCAGCCAAGAAAGTGGAGACAGGGTTTACGAGCAGTACTTC. Amino acids: CASSQESGDRVYEQYF.

In nucleotides, the CDR3 is TGCGCCAGCAGCTTCTTTTCGGGACAGGGCACAGATACGCAGTATTTT. It encodes CASSFFSGQGTDTQYF. The chain combines TRBV5-1 with TRBJ2-3, with 8 bases aligning to TRBD1. CDR1 is SGHRS and CDR2 is YFSETQ in the germline V gene. This CDR3 comprises 16 residues. V trimming: 2 bases; J trimming: 1 base; junction bases outside the gene matches: 6.

The genes are TRBV7-3 and TRBJ2-1, with TRBD1 identical over 7 bases. Germline V gives CDR1 SGHTA, CDR2 FQGTGA. CDR3 length: 13 residues. V was pared by 5 bases and J by 6 bases, with 4 bases of the junction left unmatched. The CDR3: CASSPTGRNEQFF. CDR3 sequence (DNA): TGTGCCAGCAGCCCGACAGGGCGCAATGAGCAGTTCTTC.

This clone was picked up a small number of times. The CDR3 reads CASSDGLAGGDEQFF. The DNA of the CDR3 is TGTGCCAGCAGTGATGGACTAGCGGGAGGGGATGAGCAGTTCTTC. The rearrangement links TRBV6-4 to TRBJ2-1; 15 bases are a match to TRBD2. The germline V gene has CDR1 MRHNA and CDR2 SNTAGT. The CDR3 length is 15 residues. The V segment lost 3 bases and the J segment 8 bases; nucleotides outside the gene matches: 2.

V gene TRBV5-5 combines with J gene TRBJ1-5; no clear D gene. Germline CDR1 reads SGHKS; CDR2 reads YYEKEE (reference sequence). The CDR3 covers 14 residues. V lost 2 bases and J lost 6, with 12 bases in between. In DNA form, the CDR3 reads TGTGCCAGCAGCTTTCAGGTGAAGGCTCAGCCCCAGCATTTT. This codes for CASSFQVKAQPQHF.

The DNA for the CDR3 is TGTGCCAGCAGCCTAGACTACGAGCAGTACTTC. It codes for CASSLDYEQYF. This chain joins TRBV5-5 and TRBJ2-7; D is unresolved. V was shortened by 4 bases and J by 3 bases, with 5 bases between the two germline ends. The CDR3 extends over 11 amino acids. CDR1 and CDR2 (germline): SGHKS, YYEKEE (reference sequence).

This clone was seen a single time. J is TRBJ2-5 and V is TRBV11-2, with D perhaps matching TRBD2 (7 bases). Germline values: CDR1 SGHAT, CDR2 FQNNGV. Deletions cut 1 base from V and 4 bases from J, with 10 bases between. The CDR3 loop spans 14 amino acids. This CDR3 reads CASSLGGGGETQYF. CDR3 DNA sequence: TGTGCCAGCAGCTTAGGAGGGGGGGGAGAGACCCAGTACTTC.

The CDR3 nucleotides read TGTGCCAGCAGCAAGAGCGGGAGGGGCTACAATGAGCAGTTCTTC. It encodes CASSKSGRGYNEQFF. The J gene is TRBJ2-1, the V gene TRBV9; 10 bases agree with TRBD2. Trimming cost V 4 bases and J 3 bases; bases outside gene matches: 4. Germline V gene data show CDR1 as SGDLS and CDR2 as YYNGEE. The CDR3 covers 15 residues.

V gene TRBV4-3 combines with J gene TRBJ2-3, with a weak D call TRBD2 (5 bases). The CDR3 totals 15 residues. V was clipped by 0 bases and J by 0 bases, with 7 bases between them. Per germline, CDR1 LGHNA and CDR2 YSLEER. The CDR3 bases are TGCGCCAGCAGCCAAGACACGGGGAGCACAGATACGCAGTATTTT. It yields the protein CASSQDTGSTDTQYF.

This sequence joins TRBV28 and TRBJ1-2; 7 positions match TRBD1. V trimming: 5 bases; J trimming: 4 bases; junction bases outside the gene matches: 10. This CDR3 is built from 15 residues. The V gene's germline CDR1 is MDHEN and CDR2 SYDVKM. The CDR3 DNA is TGTGCCAGCAGTCTCCGACAGGGAGCCCTCTATGGCTACACCTTC. Translation: CASSLRQGALYGYTF.

The rearrangement uses TRBV10-3 and TRBJ2-7; the D gene is possibly TRBD1 (5 bases). Trimming took off 2 bases at V and 6 bases at J, with 8 bases between the two ends. CDR3 length equals 12 residues. From germline, CDR1 is ENHRY and CDR2 SYGVKD. The CDR3 region has the DNA TGTGCCATCAGTGAGCTCAGGGTCGAGCAGTACTTC. Translation gives CAISELRVEQYF.

V usage is TRBV5-1 and J usage is TRBJ2-3, with D possibly being TRBD1 (5 bases). The V and J ends lost 0 bases and 2 bases respectively, with 10 bases between them. Germline values: CDR1 SGHRS, CDR2 YFSETQ. The CDR3 loop spans 15 amino acids. The DNA for the CDR3 is TGCGCCAGCAGCTTGGAGGCTGGGGCCACAGATACGCAGTATTTT. It specifies CASSLEAGATDTQYF.

The chain is built from TRBV13 and TRBJ2-6, with D possibly TRBD1 on 5 matching bases. There are 13 residues in the CDR3. CDR1 is PRHDT and CDR2 is FYEKMQ in the germline V gene (reference sequence). Between the trimmed V and J ends, which lost 4 bases and 11 bases, there was a span of 12 bases. Here the CDR3 reads CASSSRVYDVLTF. The CDR3 nucleotides are TGTGCCAGCAGCTCCAGGGTATATGACGTCCTGACTTTC.

CDR3 in amino acids: CSAIPSYEQYF. For the CDR3, the DNA is TGCAGTGCTATCCCATCCTACGAGCAGTACTTC. The chain recombines TRBV20-1 with TRBJ2-7, with D unclear. The CDR3 is made up of 11 amino acids. Germline V gene sequence: CDR1 DFQATT, CDR2 SNEGSKA (reference sequence). Trimming took 4 bases from V and 1 from J, leaving 5 bases between them.

The chain links TRBV7-9 to TRBJ2-7; 9 bases are a match to TRBD1. Germline lookup yields CDR1 SEHNR and CDR2 FQNEAQ (reference sequence). This CDR3 is 14 amino acids long. With V trimmed by 5 bases and J by 7 bases, 9 bases remained unmatched. The CDR3 nucleotides read TGTGCCAGCAGCCCCGAGGACAGGGGCTCGGAGCAGTACTTC. Its translation: CASSPEDRGSEQYF. The full variable domain, completed using reference TRBV7-9 and TRBJ2-7, is DTGVSQNPRHKITKRGQNVTFRCDPISEHNRLYWYRQTLGQGPEFLTYFQNEAQLEKSRLLSDRFSAERPKGSFSTLEIQRTEQGDSAMYLCASSPEDRGSEQYFGPGTRLTVT.

CDR3 sequence (DNA): TGTGCCAGCAGCTTGGTGGTGGCAGGAAGTAATGAAAAACTGTTTTTT. It codes for CASSLVVAGSNEKLFF. This sequence joins TRBV5-5 and TRBJ1-4; no firm D call. The ends were cut back, 0 bases at V and 4 bases at J, with 13 bases in the middle. Germline CDR1 SGHKS, CDR2 YYEKEE (reference sequence). This CDR3 is 16 amino acids long.

The chain joins TRBV5-1 to TRBJ1-2; 9 nucleotides agree with TRBD1. After removal of 2 bases from V and 4 bases from J, the junction contained 3 bases not matched to a gene. The CDR3 totals 14 residues. CDR1 is SGHRS and CDR2 is YFSETQ in the germline V gene. CDR3 in amino acids: CASSLGTGSYGYTF. CDR3 sequence (DNA): TGCGCCAGCAGCTTAGGGACAGGGAGCTATGGCTACACCTTC. Looking up the rest from reference TRBV5-1 and TRBJ1-2 gives the full variable domain: KAGVTQTPRYLIKTRGQQVTLSCSPISGHRSVSWYQQTPGQGLQFLFEYFSETQRNKGNFPGRFSGRQFSNSRSEMNVSTLELGDSALYLCASSLGTGSYGYTFGSGTRLTVV.

The chain couples TRBV3-1 (or the pseudogene TRBV3-2) to TRBJ2-7, with TRBD2 matching 8 bases. V lost 6 bases, J lost 2 bases, and 6 bases stayed unmatched. This CDR3 comprises 14 residues. From germline, CDR1 is LGHDT and CDR2 YNNKEL (reference sequence). The CDR3 nucleotides are TGTGCCAGCAGACGGGGACTAGGAACCTACGAGCAGTACTTC. Its translation: CASRRGLGTYEQYF.

The chain combines TRBV15 with TRBJ2-7, with a tentative D call TRBD2 (5 bases). This CDR3 has 14 amino acids. The V gene lost 0 bases and the J gene lost 4 bases, with 10 bases spanning the gap. Germline V gene lookup returns CDR1 LNHNV and CDR2 YYDKDF (reference sequence). The CDR3 protein is CATSREEDRYEQYF. CDR3 DNA sequence: TGTGCCACCAGCAGAGAGGAGGACCGGTACGAGCAGTACTTC.

This chain links TRBV27 with TRBJ2-7, with TRBD1 identical over 7 bases. CDR3 length: 15 residues. The ends lost 4 bases at V and 3 bases at J; junction bases unmatched: 9. Germline CDR1 MNHEY, CDR2 SMNVEV (reference sequence). CDR3 sequence: CASSSRTGAVYEQYF. CDR3 in DNA: TGTGCCAGCAGTTCGCGTACAGGGGCGGTCTACGAGCAGTACTTC.

V gene TRBV27 combines with J gene TRBJ1-6, with D possibly being TRBD1 (6 bases). The CDR3 length is 14 residues. The ends were cut back, 3 bases at V and 7 bases at J, with 10 bases in the middle. Looked up from germline, CDR1 is MNHEY and CDR2 is SMNVEV (reference sequence). The CDR3 sequence is CASSFQGRNSPLHF. The CDR3 DNA is TGTGCCAGCAGTTTCCAGGGGCGAAATTCACCCCTCCACTTT.

J is TRBJ1-2 and V is TRBV30; D perhaps matches TRBD1 (6 bases). Germline CDR1 reads GTSNPN; CDR2 reads SVGIG (reference sequence). V was clipped by 8 bases and J by 3 bases, with 13 bases between them. There are 12 residues in the CDR3. CDR3 sequence (DNA): TGTGCCGGGAAAACAGGGTACTATGGCTACACCTTC. Its translation: CAGKTGYYGYTF.

This clone was observed a handful of times. This chain uses TRBV4-1 with TRBJ1-5; 7 nucleotides line up with TRBD1. The trim removed 1 base at V and 1 base at J, leaving 4 bases unmatched. CDR3 length: 16 residues. The germline gives CDR1 MGHRA, CDR2 YSYEKL. The CDR3 reads CASSQGGQASNQPQHF. CDR3 sequence (DNA): TGCGCCAGCAGCCAAGGTGGACAGGCAAGCAATCAGCCCCAGCATTTT.

V is TRBV4-3 and J is TRBJ2-3, with D perhaps matching TRBD1 (6 bases). The CDR3 covers 15 residues. The germline CDR1 and CDR2 sequences are LGHNA and YSLEER. V gave up 1 base and J gave up 0 bases, with 8 bases separating them. For the CDR3, the DNA is TGCGCCAGCAGCCAAGTTACAGGGAGCACAGATACGCAGTATTTT. Translated, it gives CASSQVTGSTDTQYF.

This sequence joins TRBV7-2 and TRBJ2-2, with 9 nucleotides matching TRBD1. The CDR3 has 17 residues. Germline V gene sequence: CDR1 SGHTA, CDR2 FQGNSA. V gave up 4 bases and J gave up 7 bases; unmatched junction bases: 13. CDR3 region: CASSSRQRTGDDGELFF. The DNA for the CDR3 is TGTGCCAGCAGCTCTAGACAGAGGACAGGGGACGACGGGGAGCTGTTTTTT.

The chain uses TRBV24-1 and TRBJ2-6; D might be TRBD1 (6 bases). Germline lookup yields CDR1 KGHDR and CDR2 SFDVKD. V was clipped by 2 bases and J by 2 bases, with 9 bases between them. The CDR3 is made up of 16 amino acids. CDR3 loop: CATSDSRGTGANVLTF. The CDR3 coding sequence is TGTGCCACCAGTGATTCCAGGGGTACTGGGGCCAACGTCCTGACTTTC.

The genes are TRBV10-1 and TRBJ1-1; the D is unclear. The CDR3 has 13 residues. The V gene's germline CDR1 is WNHNN and CDR2 SYGVQD (reference sequence). Trimming took 4 bases from V and 4 from J, leaving 10 bases between them. In DNA, the CDR3 is TGCGCCAGCAGTGTGTCCTCTGTCACTGAAGCTTTCTTT. Translation: CASSVSSVTEAFF.

The rearrangement links TRBV28 to TRBJ2-7; possible D gene TRBD1, 6 bases. With 7 bases removed from V and 0 bases from J, the gap between germline ends came to 13 bases. The CDR3 runs to 14 residues. Germline-derived CDR1 and CDR2 are MDHEN and SYDVKM. As DNA, the CDR3 is TGTGCCAGCACCATTACAGGGAGCTCCTACGAGCAGTACTTC. Translated: CASTITGSSYEQYF.